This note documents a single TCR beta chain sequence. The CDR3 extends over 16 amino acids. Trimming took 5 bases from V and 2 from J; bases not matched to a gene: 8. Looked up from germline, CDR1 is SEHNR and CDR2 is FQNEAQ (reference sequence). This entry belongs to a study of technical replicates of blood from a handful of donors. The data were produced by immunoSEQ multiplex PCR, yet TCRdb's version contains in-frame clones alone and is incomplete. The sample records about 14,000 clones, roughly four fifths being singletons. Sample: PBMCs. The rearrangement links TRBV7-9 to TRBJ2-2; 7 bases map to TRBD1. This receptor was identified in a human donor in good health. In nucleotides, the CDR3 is TGTGCCAGCAGCCCACCGGGACAGAGTAACACCGGGGAGCTGTTTTTT. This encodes CASSPPGQSNTGELFF.